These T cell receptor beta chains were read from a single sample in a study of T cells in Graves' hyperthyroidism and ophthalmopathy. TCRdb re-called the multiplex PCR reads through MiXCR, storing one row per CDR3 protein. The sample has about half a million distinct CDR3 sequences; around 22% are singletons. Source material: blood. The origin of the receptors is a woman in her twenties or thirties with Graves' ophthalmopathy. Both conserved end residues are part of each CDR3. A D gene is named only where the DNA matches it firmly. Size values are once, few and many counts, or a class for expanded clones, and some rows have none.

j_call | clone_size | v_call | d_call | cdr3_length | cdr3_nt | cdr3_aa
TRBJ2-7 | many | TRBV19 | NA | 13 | TGTGCCAGCAGTACCCCAGGGAGCTACGAGCAGTACTTC | CASSTPGSYEQYF
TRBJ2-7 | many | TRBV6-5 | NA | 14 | TGTGCCAGCAGTTACTCGGGGTTCTCCTACGAGCAGTACTTC | CASSYSGFSYEQYF
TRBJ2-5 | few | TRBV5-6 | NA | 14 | TGTGCCAGCAGCTGGACAGTGTACCAAGAGACCCAGTACTTC | CASSWTVYQETQYF
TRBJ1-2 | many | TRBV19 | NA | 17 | TGTGCCAGTAGTCCCCCCGTGGGCGCCTCAGACGGCTATGGCTACACCTTC | CASSPPVGASDGYGYTF
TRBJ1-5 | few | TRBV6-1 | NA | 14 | TGTGCCAGCAGCATTCAGGGGCCGAATCAGCCCCAGCATTTT | CASSIQGPNQPQHF
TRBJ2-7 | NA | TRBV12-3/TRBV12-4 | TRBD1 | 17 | TGTGCCAGCAGTTTACGTCGGGACAGCCTTAGCTCCTACGAGCAGTACTTC | CASSLRRDSLSSYEQYF
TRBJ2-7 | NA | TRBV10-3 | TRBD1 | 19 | TGTGCCATCAGCGATCGACAGGGCGTTTCCGCCATCCAGCACTACGAGCAGTACTTC | CAISDRQGVSAIQHYEQYF
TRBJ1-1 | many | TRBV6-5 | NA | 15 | TGTGCCAGCAGTTACTCCAACTGGGGGAACACTGAAGCTTTCTTT | CASSYSNWGNTEAFF
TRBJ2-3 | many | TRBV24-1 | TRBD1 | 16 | TGTGCCACCAGTGACCCGGGACAGGGGAGGGCAGATACGCAGTATTTT | CATSDPGQGRADTQYF
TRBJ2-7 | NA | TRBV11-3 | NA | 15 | TGTGCCAGCAGCTCTATGAGGGGCCGCTCCTACGAGCAGTACTTC | CASSSMRGRSYEQYF
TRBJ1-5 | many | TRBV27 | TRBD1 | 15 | TGTGCCAGCAGTTTCATTGCAGGGGGCGGTCAGCCCCAGCATTTT | CASSFIAGGGQPQHF
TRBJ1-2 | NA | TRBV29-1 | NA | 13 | TGCAGCGTTCCCTCGAATTTGGACCGGGGCTACACCTTC | CSVPSNLDRGYTF
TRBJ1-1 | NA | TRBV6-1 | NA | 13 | TGTGCCAGCAGAATCCAGACAGGAACTGAAGCTTTCTTT | CASRIQTGTEAFF
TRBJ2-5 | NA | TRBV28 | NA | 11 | TGTGCCAGCAGTTTGAGGAAGACCCAGTACTTC | CASSLRKTQYF
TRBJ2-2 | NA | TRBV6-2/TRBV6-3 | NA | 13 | TGTGCCAGCAGGATAAGGGAGGCCGGGGAGCTGTTTTTT | CASRIREAGELFF
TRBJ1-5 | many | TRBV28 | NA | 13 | TGTGCCAGCACCAGGTTGGTGCTTCAGCCCCAGCATTTT | CASTRLVLQPQHF
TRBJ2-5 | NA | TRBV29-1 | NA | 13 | TGCAGCACTATGGTCGCCGGTTCTGGGACCCAGTACTTC | CSTMVAGSGTQYF
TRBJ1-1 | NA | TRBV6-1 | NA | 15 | TGTGCCAGCAGTGAAAAGGTAGCAGGGTACACTGAAGCTTTCTTT | CASSEKVAGYTEAFF
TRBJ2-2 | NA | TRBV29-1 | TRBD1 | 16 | TGCAACGTTGGTGGAACCGGGACAGTGGACACCGGGGAGCTGTTTTTT | CNVGGTGTVDTGELFF
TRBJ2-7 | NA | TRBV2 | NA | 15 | TGTGCCAGCAGAGCTGAAAGGGGCCTCTCCTACGAGCAGTACTTC | CASRAERGLSYEQYF
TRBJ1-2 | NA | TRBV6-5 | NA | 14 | TGTGCCAGCAGTTACTCTGTCAGGGTTCATGGTTACACCTTC | CASSYSVRVHGYTF
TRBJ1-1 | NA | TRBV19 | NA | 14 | TGTGCCAGTAGACTTACAGGAGAGAACACTGAAGCTTTCTTT | CASRLTGENTEAFF
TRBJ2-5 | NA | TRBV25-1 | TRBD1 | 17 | TGTGCCAGCAGTGAATTCTGGGGCAGGGGGCTTAAAGAGACCCAGTACTTC | CASSEFWGRGLKETQYF
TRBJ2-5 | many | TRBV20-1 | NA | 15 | TGCAGTGCTATCCCCTCCGCGGACACTCAAGAGACCCAGTACTTC | CSAIPSADTQETQYF
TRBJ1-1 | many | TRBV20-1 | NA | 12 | TGCAGTGCTAGAGGCTCCTACGAGGGAGCTTTCTTT | CSARGSYEGAFF
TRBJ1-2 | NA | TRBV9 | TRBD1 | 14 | TGTGCCAGCAGCGTCGCCGGGACAGGGAGAGGCTACACCTTC | CASSVAGTGRGYTF
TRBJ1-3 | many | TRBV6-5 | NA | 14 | TGTGCCAGCAGGCCCCGACAGGAGGCGAACACCATATATTTT | CASRPRQEANTIYF
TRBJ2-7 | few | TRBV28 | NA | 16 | TGTGCCAGCAGTTTACTAAGCAGGGTAGGCGCCTACGAGCAGTACTTC | CASSLLSRVGAYEQYF
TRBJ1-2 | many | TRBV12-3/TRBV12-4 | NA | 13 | TGTGCCAGCATCCAGTATACTAACTATGGCTACACCTTC | CASIQYTNYGYTF
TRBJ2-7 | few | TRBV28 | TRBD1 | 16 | TGTGCCAGCACCAAACTGGGACAGCCAAACTCCTACGAGCAGTACTTC | CASTKLGQPNSYEQYF
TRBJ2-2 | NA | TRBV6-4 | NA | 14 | TGTGCCAGCAGTGCCTCGCCTGGCACCGGGGAGCTGTTTTTT | CASSASPGTGELFF
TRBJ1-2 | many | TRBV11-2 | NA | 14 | TGTGCCAGCAGCTTCAGTACCCAGACCTATGGCTACACCTTC | CASSFSTQTYGYTF
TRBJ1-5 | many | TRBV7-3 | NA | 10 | TGTGCCAGCCCGCGTAAGATGAAGCATTTT | CASPRKMKHF
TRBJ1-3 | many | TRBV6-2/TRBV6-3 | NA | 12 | TGTGCCAGCAGTTACTCTGGAAACACCATATATTTT | CASSYSGNTIYF
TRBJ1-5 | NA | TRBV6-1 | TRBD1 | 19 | TGTGCCAGCAGTGAAAGGGTCCAGGGGGCGCGTTGGGGCAATCAGCCCCAGCATTTT | CASSERVQGARWGNQPQHF
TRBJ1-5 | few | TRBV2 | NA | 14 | TGTGCCAGCAGGAACAGGGTAAAGGGCCAGCCCCAGCATTTT | CASRNRVKGQPQHF
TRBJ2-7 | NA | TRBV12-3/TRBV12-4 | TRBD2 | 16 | TGTGCCAGCAGTTTTCAAGCGGGGGGGCTTCCCTACGAGCAGTACTTC | CASSFQAGGLPYEQYF
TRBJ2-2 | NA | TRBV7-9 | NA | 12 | TGTGCCAGCAGCATAGAAGTCGGGGAGCTGTTTTTT | CASSIEVGELFF
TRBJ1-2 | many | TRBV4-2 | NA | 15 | TGTGCCAGCAGCCAAGAACAGGGAACTAACTATGGCTACACCTTC | CASSQEQGTNYGYTF
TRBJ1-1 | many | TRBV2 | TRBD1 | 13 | TGTGCCAGCAAATACAGGGGGAACACTGAAGCTTTCTTT | CASKYRGNTEAFF
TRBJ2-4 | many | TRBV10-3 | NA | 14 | TGTGCCATCAGTGACGGGGCGAGTGGAAACATTCAGTACTTC | CAISDGASGNIQYF
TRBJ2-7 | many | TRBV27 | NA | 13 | TGTGCCAGCACCCTCCGGTCAGGCGCCGAGCAGTACTTC | CASTLRSGAEQYF
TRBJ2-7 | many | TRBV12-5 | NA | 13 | TGTGCTAGTGGTTTGCTGGGCCGGTACGAGCAGTACTTC | CASGLLGRYEQYF
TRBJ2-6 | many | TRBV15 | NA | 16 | TGTGCCACCAGCAGAGATGGTGGAGCTGGGGCCAACGTCCTGACTTTC | CATSRDGGAGANVLTF
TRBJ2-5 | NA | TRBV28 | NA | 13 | TGTGCCAGCAGTGGCGGGTACCAAGAGACCCAGGACTTC | CASSGGYQETQDF
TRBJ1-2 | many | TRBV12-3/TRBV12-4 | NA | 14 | TGTGCCAGCAGTGTCCGGACAGCTCCAAATGGCTACACCTTC | CASSVRTAPNGYTF
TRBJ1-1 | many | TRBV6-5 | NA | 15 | TGTGCCAGCAGTTACGCGGGGGGCGGGGGCGCTGAAGCTTTCTTT | CASSYAGGGGAEAFF